Shown below are 26 T cell receptor beta chains from a single sample sequenced in a study of blood T cell repertoires in COVID-19. Only in-frame clones appear in the TCRdb table, and some are missing; sequencing was by immunoSEQ multiplex PCR. Counted here are some 340,000 clones, 80% to 90% occurring once; the ten biggest clones make up 2.5% to 3%. Sequenced sample: peripheral blood. The origin of the receptors is a man aged 25-45 years with active or convalescent COVID-19.

V usage is TRBV6-2 or TRBV6-3 and J usage is TRBJ2-3; 9 bases fit TRBD1. The CDR3 sequence is 14 residues long. Trimming cost V 5 bases and J 6 bases; bases outside gene matches: 6. CDR1 MNHEY and CDR2 SVGEGT come from the germline V gene. This CDR3 reads CASSTGQGWDTQYF. The CDR3 DNA is TGTGCCAGCAGTACGGGACAGGGATGGGATACGCAGTATTTT.

The CDR3 loop is CASSLIAGPYEQYF. In nucleotides, the CDR3 is TGTGCCAGCAGCTTAATTGCAGGCCCCTACGAGCAGTACTTC. The chain uses TRBV7-2 and TRBJ2-7; D remains unclear. The CDR3 spans 14 residues. The germline V gene encodes CDR1 SGHTA and CDR2 FQGNSA. Trimming removed 2 bases from V and 2 bases from J, with 10 bases in between.

This chain connects TRBV5-1 to TRBJ2-3; 11 bases map to TRBD2. With V trimmed by 4 bases and J by 2 bases, 6 bases remained unmatched. CDR3 length equals 16 residues. Germline CDR1 reads SGHRS; CDR2 reads YFSETQ. In nucleotides, the CDR3 is TGCGCCAGCAGCCCCCTAGCGGGGGGAATCACAGATACGCAGTATTTT. It yields the protein CASSPLAGGITDTQYF. The variable domain in full, completed from reference TRBV5-1 and TRBJ2-3, reads KAGVTQTPRYLIKTRGQQVTLSCSPISGHRSVSWYQQTPGQGLQFLFEYFSETQRNKGNFPGRFSGRQFSNSRSEMNVSTLELGDSALYLCASSPLAGGITDTQYFGPGTRLTVL.

The chain carries TRBV19 and TRBJ1-3, with TRBD1 as a possible D gene (5 bases). CDR1 and CDR2 from the germline V gene are LNHDA and SQIVND (reference sequence). V shed 7 bases and J shed 8 bases, with 21 bases lying between them. The CDR3 spans 15 residues. The CDR3 nucleotides are TGTGCCAGTATCATGTCGACAGAGCTGTTCGACACCATATATTTT. Amino acids: CASIMSTELFDTIYF.

This chain connects TRBV5-5 to TRBJ2-1; maybe TRBD1 (6 bases). Trimming pared 3 bases from V and 6 bases from J, leaving 16 bases between. The CDR3 is 15 residues long. CDR1 is SGHKS, CDR2 YYEKEE, per germline (reference sequence). For the CDR3, the DNA is TGTGCCAGCAGCTGGGGACACCCACTAGGCAATGAGCAGTTCTTC. Translating gives CASSWGHPLGNEQFF.

This clone has more than one count but fewer than ten. The rearrangement links TRBV5-6 to TRBJ1-5, with TRBD1 matching 10 bases. The CDR3 sequence is 16 residues long. Germline CDR1 is SGHDT and CDR2 is YYEEEE. V lost 4 bases, J lost 4 bases, and 8 bases stayed unmatched. For the CDR3, the DNA is TGTGCCAGCAGCAAGGGGGGGACAGGGGCGAATCAGCCCCAGCATTTT. Protein product: CASSKGGTGANQPQHF.

The chain recombines TRBV6-5 with TRBJ1-4, with D unresolved. CDR1 is MNHEY, CDR2 SVGAGI, per germline. Trimming removed 5 bases at V and 0 bases at J, with 10 bases between. The CDR3 totals 15 residues. The CDR3 DNA sequence: TGTGCCAGCAGTCCCCGGACTGCAACTAATGAAAAACTGTTTTTT. Its protein product is CASSPRTATNEKLFF.

The chain is built from TRBV5-1 and TRBJ2-7, with 9 bases that match TRBD1. The CDR3 loop spans 16 amino acids. V lost 2 bases and J lost 3; bases outside the gene matches: 9. Germline lookup yields CDR1 SGHRS and CDR2 YFSETQ. The CDR3 region is CASSFVLTGGDYEQYF. CDR3 bases: TGCGCCAGCAGCTTCGTACTCACAGGGGGCGACTACGAGCAGTACTTC.

This chain links TRBV27 with TRBJ2-7, with 7 bases lining up with TRBD2. Trimming cost V 0 bases and J 3 bases; bases outside gene matches: 5. CDR1 is MNHEY and CDR2 is SMNVEV in the germline V gene (reference sequence). This CDR3 comprises 15 residues. CDR3 nucleotide sequence: TGTGCCAGCAGTTTATCAGCGGGGCTTTTCTACGAGCAGTACTTC. This translates into CASSLSAGLFYEQYF.

The chain is built from TRBV19 and TRBJ2-1; 11 nucleotides align to TRBD2. Trimming at V came to 3 bases and at J to 8 bases, leaving 6 bases not matched to a gene. The CDR3 is 15 amino acids. Germline values: CDR1 LNHDA, CDR2 SQIVND (reference sequence). Here the CDR3 DNA reads TGTGCCAGTAGTATTGGGGCTAGCGGGGGGTATGAGCAGTTCTTC. It translates to CASSIGASGGYEQFF.

The chain links TRBV6-2 or TRBV6-3 to TRBJ1-4, with no clear D. The CDR3 runs 12 residues. Germline loops: CDR1 MNHEY, CDR2 SVGEGT. V was trimmed by 6 bases and J by 6 bases, leaving 8 bases between them. CDR3 DNA sequence: TGTGCCAGCAGCCCTGCGGATGAAAAACTGTTTTTT. Translating it yields CASSPADEKLFF.

This rearrangement joins TRBV7-3 to TRBJ2-1, with 11 bases that match TRBD2. With 5 bases clipped from V and 3 bases from J, the junction kept 6 bases outside the gene matches. This CDR3 is 16 amino acids long. Germline lookup yields CDR1 SGHTA and CDR2 FQGTGA. CDR3 in amino acids: CASSLGLADRYNEQFF. CDR3 sequence (DNA): TGTGCCAGCAGCCTGGGACTAGCGGACCGCTACAATGAGCAGTTCTTC.

This chain links TRBV10-3 with TRBJ1-3, with a tentative D call TRBD1 (6 bases). The germline V gene has CDR1 ENHRY and CDR2 SYGVKD. The CDR3 spans 17 residues. V was clipped by 0 bases and J by 0 bases, with 12 bases between them. The chain's CDR3 is CAISESPGTNSGNTIYF. The CDR3 DNA reads as TGTGCCATCAGTGAGTCCCCAGGGACAAACTCTGGAAACACCATATATTTT.

A single count supports this clone. The chain carries TRBV19 and TRBJ2-7; 7 bases line up with TRBD1. Germline V lookup: CDR1 LNHDA, CDR2 SQIVND (reference sequence). The CDR3 runs to 16 residues. Trimming at V came to 1 base and at J to 3 bases, leaving 9 bases not matched to a gene. DNA of the CDR3: TGTGCCAGTAGTATAGTAGGCAGGGGGTCACTCTACGAGCAGTACTTC. Encoded protein: CASSIVGRGSLYEQYF.

The chain uses TRBV3-1 (or the pseudogene TRBV3-2) and TRBJ2-7; tentative D call: TRBD2 (5 bases). The germline CDR1 and CDR2 sequences are LGHDT and YNNKEL (reference sequence). The CDR3 has 15 residues. V was pared by 3 bases and J by 3 bases, with 15 bases between. The DNA of the CDR3 is TGTGCCAGCAGCCAGAGCCCTAGCCGGGGCTACGAGCAGTACTTC. Translation: CASSQSPSRGYEQYF.

This clone appeared a single time. The V and J genes are TRBV6-1 and TRBJ2-1; TRBD1 might be the D (6 bases). V was trimmed by 3 bases and J by 5 bases, leaving 17 bases between them. This CDR3 spans 16 amino acids. Looked up from germline, CDR1 is MNHNS and CDR2 is SASEGT. The CDR3 DNA reads as TGTGCCAGCAGTGACGCCTGGGGGCTGCTTGACAATGAGCAGTTCTTC. Its protein product is CASSDAWGLLDNEQFF.

This chain connects TRBV7-9 to TRBJ2-7; TRBD1 might be the D (6 bases). This CDR3 is built from 15 residues. From germline, CDR1 is SEHNR and CDR2 FQNEAQ (reference sequence). V was trimmed by 5 bases and J by 2 bases, leaving 16 bases between them. The CDR3 sequence is CASSPDLQGTYEQYF. The DNA for the CDR3 is TGTGCCAGCAGCCCCGACCTACAGGGTACCTACGAGCAGTACTTC. Filled out from reference TRBV7-9 and TRBJ2-7, the complete variable domain reads DTGVSQNPRHKITKRGQNVTFRCDPISEHNRLYWYRQTLGQGPEFLTYFQNEAQLEKSRLLSDRFSAERPKGSFSTLEIQRTEQGDSAMYLCASSPDLQGTYEQYFGPGTRLTVT.

The chain recombines TRBV6-2 or TRBV6-3 with TRBJ2-7, with D uncertain. Trimming stripped 5 bases from V and 2 bases from J, with 16 bases between. The CDR3 totals 15 residues. Germline CDR1 is MNHEY and CDR2 is SVGEGT. CDR3 residues: CASSRAPLMTYEQYF. The CDR3 region has the DNA TGTGCCAGCAGTCGCGCCCCCCTGATGACCTACGAGCAGTACTTC.

This chain links TRBV7-9 with TRBJ2-7, with a possible D match to TRBD1 (5 bases). V lost 0 bases and J lost 0, with 9 bases in between. CDR3 length: 15 amino acids. Per germline, CDR1 SEHNR and CDR2 FQNEAQ (reference sequence). CDR3 bases: TGTGCCAGCAGCTTAGCAGGGGTCCTCTCCTACGAGCAGTACTTC. Translating gives CASSLAGVLSYEQYF. Looking up the rest from reference TRBV7-9 and TRBJ2-7 gives the full variable domain: DTGVSQNPRHKITKRGQNVTFRCDPISEHNRLYWYRQTLGQGPEFLTYFQNEAQLEKSRLLSDRFSAERPKGSFSTLEIQRTEQGDSAMYLCASSLAGVLSYEQYFGPGTRLTVT.

The chain links TRBV7-2 to TRBJ2-1, with D maybe TRBD1 (6 bases). The CDR3 extends over 13 amino acids. Trimming removed 2 bases at V and 9 bases at J, with 11 bases between. Germline V gives CDR1 SGHTA, CDR2 FQGNSA. In DNA, the CDR3 is TGTGCCAGCAGCTTATCCCCAGGGGCTGAGCAGTTCTTC. Translating gives CASSLSPGAEQFF.

The V and J genes are TRBV7-9 and TRBJ1-4; tentative D call: TRBD1 (5 bases). In germline, CDR1 is SEHNR, CDR2 FQNEAQ (reference sequence). V lost 7 bases to trimming and J lost 9 bases, with 21 bases between them. CDR3 length: 15 residues. The CDR3: CASMLPWRGAKKLFF. CDR3 in DNA: TGTGCCAGCATGCTCCCCTGGCGCGGGGCGAAAAAACTGTTTTTT.

The J gene is TRBJ2-1, the V gene TRBV30, with D possibly being TRBD1 (5 bases). The V and J ends lost 4 bases and 4 bases respectively, with 5 bases between them. CDR1 and CDR2 (germline): GTSNPN, SVGIG (reference sequence). This CDR3 spans 11 amino acids. The DNA of the CDR3 is TGTGCCTGGACAGGGTACAATGAGCAGTTCTTC. Encoded protein: CAWTGYNEQFF. Drawing the rest from reference TRBV30 and TRBJ2-1, the complete variable domain is SQTIHQWPATLVQPVGSPLSLECTVEGTSNPNLYWYRQAAGRGLQLLFYSVGIGQISSEVPQNLSASRPQDRQFILSSKKLLLSDSGFYLCAWTGYNEQFFGPGTRLTVL.

In its sample, this clone was seen a few times. The chain links TRBV4-3 to TRBJ1-2; TRBD1 matches 8 bases. V gave up 2 bases and J gave up 3 bases; unmatched junction bases: 5. Germline V gives CDR1 LGHNA, CDR2 YSLEER. This CDR3 is 15 amino acids long. Here the CDR3 reads CASSQYRDRYYGYTF. The CDR3 DNA is TGCGCCAGCAGCCAATACCGGGACAGGTACTATGGCTACACCTTC.

The chain joins TRBV15 to TRBJ1-4; a weak D match, TRBD1 (6 bases). This CDR3 has 15 amino acids. Trimming took 1 base from V and 5 from J, leaving 11 bases between them. Germline assignment: CDR1 LNHNV and CDR2 YYDKDF (reference sequence). The CDR3 DNA reads as TGTGCCACCAGCAGAGCGGGGGGCGTCAATGAAAAACTGTTTTTT. Its translation: CATSRAGGVNEKLFF. Drawing the rest from reference TRBV15 and TRBJ1-4, the complete variable domain is DAMVIQNPRYQVTQFGKPVTLSCSQTLNHNVMYWYQQKSSQAPKLLFHYYDKDFNNEADTPDNFQSRRPNTSFCFLDIRSPGLGDTAMYLCATSRAGGVNEKLFFGSGTQLSVL.

The chain recombines TRBV28 with TRBJ2-7; TRBD2 matches at 7 bases. CDR3 size: 16 residues. The V segment lost 4 bases and the J segment 4 bases; nucleotides outside the gene matches: 13. CDR1 and CDR2 (germline): MDHEN, SYDVKM. CDR3 DNA sequence: TGTGCCAGCAGTTCCCAAGGGGAGGGTAGGTGGTACGAGCAGTACTTC. Its translation is CASSSQGEGRWYEQYF.

Only a few counts were recorded for this clone. The sample contains more than one DNA sequence encoding this CDR3. The chain couples TRBV29-1 to TRBJ1-1; no clear D gene. CDR1 SQVTM and CDR2 ANQGSEA come from the germline V gene. Between the trimmed V and J ends, which lost 6 bases and 2 bases, there was a span of 13 bases. The CDR3 runs 13 residues. The DNA for the CDR3 is TGCAGCGTGGGAGGAGTTTTAAACACTGAAGCTTTCTTT. This translates into CSVGGVLNTEAFF.